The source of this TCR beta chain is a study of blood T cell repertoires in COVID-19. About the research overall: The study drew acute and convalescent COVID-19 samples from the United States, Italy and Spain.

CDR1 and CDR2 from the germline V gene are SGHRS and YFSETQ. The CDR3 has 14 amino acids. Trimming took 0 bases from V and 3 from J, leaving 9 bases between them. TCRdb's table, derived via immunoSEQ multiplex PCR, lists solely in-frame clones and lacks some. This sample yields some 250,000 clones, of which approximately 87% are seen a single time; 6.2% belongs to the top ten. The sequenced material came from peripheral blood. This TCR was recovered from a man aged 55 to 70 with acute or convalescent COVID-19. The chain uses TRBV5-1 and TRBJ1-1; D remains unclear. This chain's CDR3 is CASSLDSRDTEAFF. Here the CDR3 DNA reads TGCGCCAGCAGCTTGGACAGCCGTGACACTGAAGCTTTCTTT.